This T cell receptor (beta chain) derives from a study of T cells in tumors after PD-1 blockade. Overall study context: Daily vismodegib 150 mg continued in a subset of anti-PD-1-treated patients.

The CDR3 runs to 13 residues. Per the germline V gene, CDR1 is SNHLY and CDR2 is FYNNEI. Trimming removed 8 bases from V and 0 bases from J, with 11 bases in between. Only in-frame clones appear in the TCRdb table, and some are missing; sequencing was by immunoSEQ multiplex PCR. The table lists some 47,000 clones, 75% to 85% of them singletons. In this sample, this clone turned up a few times. This chain joins TRBV2 and TRBJ2-7; D is unclear. The source of this sequence is a human donor with basal cell carcinoma. The sequencing here drew on PBMCs, taken before anti-PD-1 treatment. The CDR3 here is CASALHASYEQYF. Written as DNA, the CDR3 is TGTGCCAGCGCCCTGCACGCCTCCTACGAGCAGTACTTC.